This T cell receptor beta chain was sequenced for a study of beta chain features in type 1 diabetes. Sorting gave populations that all exceeded 95% purity. The whole isolated RNA underwent reverse transcription, so sequencing captured expressed TCRB transcripts. Some 3.3 million reads was the average for naive, central memory and regulatory T cell samples. TCRdb keeps only in-frame clones here, not all; method: immunoSEQ multiplex PCR. In the table there are about 200,000 clones, roughly 10% of which are singletons. The clonotype originates from a man aged 18 to 29 in good health. The sample was central memory CD4+ T cells from blood.

In DNA, the CDR3 is TGTGCCACCAGCAGAGATGGGTATAGCACAGATACGCAGTATTTT. This sequence encodes CATSRDGYSTDTQYF. The chain recombines TRBV15 with TRBJ2-3; D gene ambiguous. Deletions cut 0 bases from V and 0 bases from J, with 7 bases between. CDR1 LNHNV and CDR2 YYDKDF come from the germline V gene (reference sequence). The CDR3 contains 15 residues.